These 27 T cell receptor beta chains share one sample of origin, sequenced in a study of shared clonotypes between healthy human individuals. Cells designated naive CD8 were CD45RO-negative and were positively selected for CCR7, with terminally differentiated effector memory CD45RA+ cells excluded. Assay: immunoSEQ multiplex PCR; the TCRdb copy retains only in-frame clones and omits some. Here the sample spans millions of clones, about 95% being singletons. The specimen was naive CD8+ T cells sorted from blood. These TCRs come from a man in his late teens or twenties in good health.

The rearrangement uses TRBV4-3 and TRBJ2-3; 11 nucleotides agree with TRBD2. The ends lost 0 bases at V and 6 bases at J; junction bases unmatched: 5. CDR3 length: 16 residues. The V gene's germline CDR1 is LGHNA and CDR2 YSLEER. CDR3 sequence reads: CASSQDRLAGGDTQYF. Written as DNA, the CDR3 is TGCGCCAGCAGCCAAGATCGGCTAGCGGGAGGCGATACGCAGTATTTT.

V is TRBV7-6 and J is TRBJ2-1; 8 bases are shared with TRBD2. The germline V gene has CDR1 SGHVS and CDR2 FNYEAQ. This CDR3 has 14 residues. V lost 3 bases and J lost 4; bases outside the gene matches: 2. The chain's CDR3 is CASSFAGGYNEQFF. CDR3 bases: TGTGCCAGCAGCTTTGCGGGGGGTTACAATGAGCAGTTCTTC.

This sequence joins TRBV10-1 and TRBJ2-7; 9 bases are shared with TRBD2. The trim removed 2 bases at V and 3 bases at J, leaving 5 bases unmatched. The CDR3 runs to 15 residues. In germline, CDR1 is WNHNN, CDR2 SYGVQD (reference sequence). The CDR3 region is CASSEASGVLYEQYF. In DNA form, the CDR3 reads TGCGCCAGCAGTGAGGCTAGCGGGGTCCTCTACGAGCAGTACTTC.

As concerns this clone: Other DNA sequences of this sample code for an identical CDR3. The V gene is TRBV30, the J gene TRBJ1-1; tentatively, D is TRBD1 (5 bases). The CDR3 extends over 13 amino acids. Trimming removed 0 bases at V and 5 bases at J, with 10 bases between. Per the germline V gene, CDR1 is GTSNPN and CDR2 is SVGIG (reference sequence). The CDR3 is CAWSVDGGTEAFF. For the CDR3, the DNA is TGTGCCTGGAGTGTAGACGGGGGGACTGAAGCTTTCTTT.

The chain uses TRBV12-1 and TRBJ1-5; TRBD1 is the table's D call and was not checked against the DNA. TRBV12-1 is flagged as a pseudogene. This CDR3 is built from 19 residues. DNA for the CDR3: TGTGCCAGCAGCTTTGGACATACAGGGGCCCCTTATAGCAATCAGCCCCAGCATTTT. Translating it yields CASSFGHTGAPYSNQPQHF.

The rearrangement uses TRBV5-1 and TRBJ2-5; 9 positions match TRBD2. V shed 6 bases and J 2 bases; nucleotides not matched to a gene: 11. Looked up from germline, CDR1 is SGHRS and CDR2 is YFSETQ. This CDR3 spans 16 amino acids. Here the CDR3 DNA reads TGCGCCAGCACTACCACCCTAGCGGGGATACAAGAGACCCAGTACTTC. This gives the protein CASTTTLAGIQETQYF.

J is TRBJ2-7 and V is TRBV6-5; TRBD2 might be the D (5 bases). Trimming stripped 10 bases from V and 0 bases from J, with 19 bases between. This CDR3 spans 15 amino acids. The germline V gene has CDR1 MNHEY and CDR2 SVGAGI. The CDR3 here is CATSPGVESSYEQYF. CDR3 DNA sequence: TGTGCCACCTCGCCCGGGGTGGAAAGCTCCTACGAGCAGTACTTC.

About this clone itself: Other DNA sequences of this sample code for an identical CDR3. The rearrangement links TRBV7-6 to TRBJ2-1, with D hard to call. Germline V CDR1 and CDR2: SGHVS, FNYEAQ. CDR3 size: 12 residues. The V and J ends lost 1 base and 7 bases respectively, with 5 bases between them. The CDR3 loop reads CASSLESNEQFF. The CDR3 DNA reads TGTGCCAGCAGCTTAGAGTCAAATGAGCAGTTCTTC.

Regarding this clone: Other DNA sequences in this specimen translate into the identical CDR3. This rearrangement joins TRBV9 to TRBJ2-3; D unresolved. Germline CDR1 is SGDLS and CDR2 is YYNGEE. The CDR3 is 13 amino acids. Trimming took 3 bases from V and 0 from J, leaving 5 bases between them. CDR3 coding DNA: TGTGCCAGCAGCGAGGGCAGCACAGATACGCAGTATTTT. Encoded protein: CASSEGSTDTQYF.

The chain employs TRBV9 and TRBJ1-1; 9 bases agree with TRBD1. The CDR3 has 16 amino acids. Germline V CDR1 and CDR2: SGDLS, YYNGEE. Trimming cost V 4 bases and J 0 bases; bases outside gene matches: 7. CDR3 residues: CASSPTGGWVNTEAFF. The CDR3 coding sequence is TGTGCCAGCAGCCCTACAGGGGGCTGGGTGAACACTGAAGCTTTCTTT.

The chain joins TRBV30 to TRBJ2-3; 7 nucleotides align to TRBD2. The CDR3 length is 14 residues. Germline trimming cut 2 bases from V and 6 bases from J; bases unmatched to any gene: 8. Germline values: CDR1 GTSNPN, CDR2 SVGIG (reference sequence). As DNA, the CDR3 is TGTGCCTGGAGTCTAGCGGATTTTTCGGATACGCAGTATTTT. It yields the protein CAWSLADFSDTQYF.

The chain is built from TRBV23-1 and TRBJ1-2; D is unresolved. TRBV23-1 is designated an ORF whose function remains uncertain. V was clipped by 7 bases and J by 4 bases, with 16 bases between them. The CDR3 runs to 14 residues. The CDR3 sequence: CASILGSESYGYTF. The DNA for the CDR3 is TGCGCCAGCATCTTGGGGTCAGAGAGCTATGGCTACACCTTC.

Only one count was recorded for this clone. The V gene is TRBV6-1, the J gene TRBJ1-1; 8 bases align to TRBD1. Germline trimming cut 6 bases from V and 8 bases from J; bases unmatched to any gene: 11. CDR1 and CDR2 from the germline V gene are MNHNS and SASEGT. This CDR3 is built from 14 residues. The CDR3 loop reads CASRGQGKIMEAFF. CDR3 sequence (DNA): TGTGCCAGCAGAGGACAGGGTAAAATTATGGAAGCTTTCTTT.

The V gene is TRBV6-5, the J gene TRBJ2-7; TRBD1 agrees at 7 bases. CDR1 is MNHEY and CDR2 is SVGAGI in the germline V gene. This CDR3 contains 12 residues. V dropped 5 bases and J dropped 5; count of bases not matched to a gene: 3. The CDR3 is CASSTQGDEQYF. The CDR3 DNA reads TGTGCCAGCAGTACCCAGGGGGACGAGCAGTACTTC.

The V gene is TRBV7-9, the J gene TRBJ2-7; 8 bases map to TRBD2. The J segment lost 0 bases and the V segment lost 5 bases, leaving 6 bases of the junction unmatched. CDR1 is SEHNR and CDR2 is FQNEAQ in the germline V gene (reference sequence). The CDR3 length is 15 residues. CDR3: CASSPSGSDSYEQYF. The CDR3 DNA reads TGTGCCAGCAGCCCCAGCGGGAGTGACTCCTACGAGCAGTACTTC.

Note on this clone: Other DNA variants within this sample encode the same CDR3. This chain uses TRBV19 with TRBJ2-5; no reliable D call. Trimming left V 0 bases short and J 3 bases short, with 5 bases between. CDR1 LNHDA and CDR2 SQIVND come from the germline V gene (reference sequence). The CDR3 contains 13 residues. CDR3 sequence (DNA): TGTGCCAGTAGTATAGATGCTGAAGAGACCCAGTACTTC. Translation gives CASSIDAEETQYF.

The rearrangement uses TRBV10-1 and TRBJ2-2, with TRBD1 matching 12 bases. The CDR3 covers 18 residues. Trimming removed 4 bases from V and 3 bases from J; junction bases left unmatched: 9. Germline V gives CDR1 WNHNN, CDR2 SYGVQD (reference sequence). The CDR3 DNA reads as TGCGCCAGCAGTGGGGGTCCGGGACAGGGGGCACACACCGGGGAGCTGTTTTTT. Translating it yields CASSGGPGQGAHTGELFF.

With regard to this clone: Other DNA sequences within the sample encode an identical CDR3. The rearrangement joins TRBV6-5 to TRBJ2-1; D is possibly TRBD1 (6 bases). The germline gives CDR1 MNHEY, CDR2 SVGAGI. The CDR3 has 14 amino acids. V was trimmed by 0 bases and J by 4 bases, leaving 7 bases between them. CDR3 amino acids: CASSYSQGYNEQFF. Here the CDR3 DNA reads TGTGCCAGCAGTTACTCGCAGGGGTACAATGAGCAGTTCTTC.

To note about this clone: Distinct nucleotide sequences in the sample also encode this CDR3. The genes are TRBV5-1 and TRBJ1-1; tentatively, D is TRBD1 (6 bases). V dropped 1 base and J dropped 2 bases, with 9 bases sitting between them. Looked up from germline, CDR1 is SGHRS and CDR2 is YFSETQ. This CDR3 comprises 14 residues. The CDR3 DNA sequence: TGCGCCAGCAGCTTGCGGGGGGCAAACACTGAAGCTTTCTTT. It is translated as CASSLRGANTEAFF. Combining the CDR3 with reference TRBV5-1 and TRBJ1-1 gives the whole variable domain KAGVTQTPRYLIKTRGQQVTLSCSPISGHRSVSWYQQTPGQGLQFLFEYFSETQRNKGNFPGRFSGRQFSNSRSEMNVSTLELGDSALYLCASSLRGANTEAFFGQGTRLTVV.

The chain joins TRBV28 to TRBJ1-6; the D gene is possibly TRBD1 (5 bases). V dropped 4 bases and J dropped 7 bases, with 14 bases sitting between them. Germline lookup yields CDR1 MDHEN and CDR2 SYDVKM. There are 15 residues in the CDR3. The CDR3 DNA sequence: TGTGCCAGCAGTTCACCGGGGGGGACCAATTCACCCCTCCACTTT. Translating gives CASSSPGGTNSPLHF. Looking up the rest from reference TRBV28 and TRBJ1-6 gives the full variable domain: DVKVTQSSRYLVKRTGEKVFLECVQDMDHENMFWYRQDPGLGLRLIYFSYDVKMKEKGDIPEGYSVSREKKERFSLILESASTNQTSMYLCASSSPGGTNSPLHFGNGTRLTVT.

The J gene is TRBJ2-1, the V gene TRBV29-1; weak D call: TRBD2 (6 bases). CDR1 and CDR2 from the germline V gene are SQVTM and ANQGSEA. This CDR3 comprises 13 residues. Between the trimmed V and J ends, which lost 7 bases and 8 bases, there was a span of 18 bases. CDR3 protein: CSGAPRRGHEQFF. The CDR3 coding sequence is TGCAGCGGTGCCCCGCGGAGGGGCCATGAGCAGTTCTTC.

The chain links TRBV2 to TRBJ2-1; D is possibly TRBD1 or TRBD2 (7 bases each). The ends were cut back, 7 bases at V and 6 bases at J, with 22 bases in the middle. CDR1 SNHLY and CDR2 FYNNEI come from the germline V gene. CDR3 size: 16 residues. The CDR3 spells CASKGGQGGLLNEQFF. In DNA, the CDR3 is TGTGCCAGCAAGGGAGGCCAGGGGGGACTACTCAATGAGCAGTTCTTC. Variable domain in full (rest from reference TRBV2 and TRBJ2-1): EPEVTQTPSHQVTQMGQEVILRCVPISNHLYFYWYRQILGQKVEFLVSFYNNEISEKSEIFDDQFSVERPDGSNFTLKIRSTKLEDSAMYFCASKGGQGGLLNEQFFGPGTRLTVL.

This clone was found once. This chain links TRBV27 with TRBJ2-5, with D perhaps matching TRBD2 (6 bases). The V end was cut by 2 bases, the J end by 5 bases, with 12 bases between. This CDR3 has 14 residues. Germline V CDR1 and CDR2: MNHEY, SMNVEV (reference sequence). The CDR3 DNA reads TGTGCCAGCAGTTTAATTGGAGGGGCCGAGACCCAGTACTTC. Its protein is CASSLIGGAETQYF.

Comment on this clone: One base away lies a much larger clone, so this may be a sequencing read error. This chain connects TRBV7-3 to TRBJ1-1; possibly TRBD1 for D (5 bases). V gave up 2 bases and J gave up 7 bases, with 8 bases separating them. The V gene's germline CDR1 is SGHTA and CDR2 FQGTGA. The CDR3 sequence is 12 residues long. CDR3 in amino acids: CASSLGGIEAFF. As DNA, the CDR3 is TGTGCCAGCAGCTTAGGGGGGATTGAAGCTTTCTTT.

This chain links TRBV7-3 with TRBJ1-1; D is ambiguous. The germline V and J ends were trimmed by 4 bases and 4 bases, with 19 bases remaining between them. The CDR3 has 16 amino acids. CDR1 is SGHTA and CDR2 is FQGTGA in the germline V gene. This chain's CDR3 is CASSSPAGGIFTEAFF. CDR3 nucleotides: TGTGCCAGCAGCTCCCCCGCTGGCGGAATCTTCACTGAAGCTTTCTTT. Looking up the rest from reference TRBV7-3 and TRBJ1-1 gives the full variable domain: GAGVSQTPSNKVTEKGKYVELRCDPISGHTALYWYRQSLGQGPEFLIYFQGTGAADDSGLPNDRFFAVRPEGSVSTLKIQRTERGDSAVYLCASSSPAGGIFTEAFFGQGTRLTVV.

In its sample, this clone was seen once. The chain couples TRBV9 to TRBJ2-7; 9 nucleotides agree with TRBD1. Looked up from germline, CDR1 is SGDLS and CDR2 is YYNGEE. The V and J ends lost 6 bases and 2 bases, in that order; junction bases with no gene match: 6. CDR3 length: 14 amino acids. The CDR3 spells CASTRGTGPYEQYF. CDR3 DNA sequence: TGTGCCAGCACAAGAGGGACAGGGCCCTACGAGCAGTACTTC. Drawing the rest from reference TRBV9 and TRBJ2-7, the complete variable domain is DSGVTQTPKHLITATGQRVTLRCSPRSGDLSVYWYQQSLDQGLQFLIQYYNGEERAKGNILERFSAQQFPDLHSELNLSSLELGDSALYFCASTRGTGPYEQYFGPGTRLTVT.

The chain couples TRBV11-3 to TRBJ1-2, with 9 bases that match TRBD1. This CDR3 region has 14 residues. The germline CDR1 and CDR2 sequences are SGHNT and YENEEA. V trimming: 5 bases; J trimming: 7 bases; junction bases outside the gene matches: 8. As DNA, the CDR3 is TGTGCCAGCAGCACCCGGACAGGGGAATCTGGCTACACCTTC. Protein product: CASSTRTGESGYTF.